Each of the 21 T cell receptor beta chains below was sequenced from the same sample in a study of control samples from healthy donors and cancer patients. Clones were read by immunoSEQ multiplex PCR, and TCRdb kept only the in-frame ones, dropping some. The data contain approximately 110,000 clones, 75% to 95% of them singletons. Sample: blood. These receptors were taken from a human donor in good health. The donor label of this sample is uncertain.

The V gene is TRBV7-9, the J gene TRBJ1-1; the D is unclear. From germline, CDR1 is SEHNR and CDR2 FQNEAQ (reference sequence). Trimming removed 3 bases at V and 7 bases at J, with 12 bases between. This CDR3 region has 13 residues. The CDR3 DNA reads as TGTGCCAGCAGCTTGAACAGACTGCTTGAAGCTTTCTTT. Protein: CASSLNRLLEAFF.

This clone was picked up one time. This rearrangement joins TRBV27 to TRBJ1-2; D might be TRBD1 (5 bases). CDR3 length: 17 amino acids. V was cut by 3 bases and J by 0 bases, with 17 bases left in between. Germline values: CDR1 MNHEY, CDR2 SMNVEV (reference sequence). CDR3 DNA: TGTGCCAGCAGTTTCGATATCCGACAGATTGCTAACTATGGCTACACCTTC. Translating it yields CASSFDIRQIANYGYTF.

A single count supports this clone. V gene TRBV12-3 or TRBV12-4 combines with J gene TRBJ1-4; D gene uncertain. This CDR3 is built from 12 residues. The V and J ends lost 1 base and 12 bases respectively, with 9 bases between them. The DNA for the CDR3 is TGTGCCAGCAGTTTAGGAGGTTTTGAACTGTTTTTT. It specifies CASSLGGFELFF.

The chain combines TRBV24-1 with TRBJ2-1, with no clear D. Germline V gene data show CDR1 as KGHDR and CDR2 as SFDVKD. V was trimmed by 2 bases and J by 4 bases, leaving 8 bases between them. The CDR3 loop spans 14 amino acids. In DNA form, the CDR3 reads TGTGCCACCAGTGATTCGGGCCGATACAATGAGCAGTTCTTC. Amino acids: CATSDSGRYNEQFF.

About this clone: At one end, the junction sequence differs from germline, possibly due to a read error. J is TRBJ2-7 and V is TRBV5-8, with 14 bases lining up with TRBD2. From germline, CDR1 is SGHTS and CDR2 YDEGEE. The CDR3 extends over 13 amino acids. CDR3 bases: TGTGCCAGCAGCTTGGGAAGACTAGCGGGGGGGGGCTTC. This encodes CASSLGRLAGGGF.

The chain links TRBV25-1 to TRBJ1-4; D is uncertain. V dropped 3 bases and J dropped 6 bases, with 8 bases sitting between them. From germline, CDR1 is MGHDK and CDR2 SYGVNS. The CDR3 extends over 13 amino acids. The CDR3 region is CASSEPGDEKLFF. The CDR3 nucleotides read TGTGCCAGCAGTGAGCCCGGGGATGAAAAACTGTTTTTT.

The chain joins TRBV20-1 to TRBJ2-7; D not resolved. This CDR3 spans 13 amino acids. Trimming stripped 3 bases from V and 2 bases from J, with 11 bases between. CDR1 and CDR2 (germline): DFQATT, SNEGSKA (reference sequence). CDR3 protein: CSASRTVPYEQYF. CDR3 sequence (DNA): TGCAGTGCTAGTCGGACCGTCCCCTACGAGCAGTACTTC.

The chain joins TRBV2 to TRBJ2-1; D ambiguous. The V end lost 7 bases, the J end lost 7 bases, and 8 bases lay between the germline ends. The CDR3 totals 11 residues. The V gene's germline CDR1 is SNHLY and CDR2 FYNNEI. CDR3 DNA sequence: TGTGCCAGCACTTTCGAGAATGAGCAGTTCTTC. It codes for CASTFENEQFF.

The V and J genes are TRBV3-1 (or the pseudogene TRBV3-2) and TRBJ1-5, with D possibly being TRBD1 (6 bases). Trimming took 3 bases from V and 2 from J, leaving 11 bases between them. Germline V gene data show CDR1 as LGHDT and CDR2 as YNNKEL (reference sequence). The CDR3 runs 15 residues. The CDR3 DNA reads as TGTGCCAGCAGCCATAGTTCAGGGGGCAATCAGCCCCAGCATTTT. Translated: CASSHSSGGNQPQHF.

The rearrangement links TRBV19 to TRBJ2-7, with 8 bases identical to TRBD1. The V and J ends lost 5 bases and 0 bases, in that order; junction bases with no gene match: 6. CDR1 and CDR2 (germline): LNHDA, SQIVND (reference sequence). The CDR3 runs 15 residues. The CDR3 reads CASSAGGLASYEQYF. CDR3 sequence (DNA): TGTGCCAGTAGTGCAGGGGGCTTGGCCTCCTACGAGCAGTACTTC.

DNA for the CDR3: TGTGCCAGCAGTGAATCAGGACAGGGACTAGCCAAAAACATTCAGTACTTC. This codes for CASSESGQGLAKNIQYF. The rearrangement uses TRBV6-1 and TRBJ2-4; 8 nucleotides agree with TRBD1. The CDR3 is 17 residues long. Germline V gives CDR1 MNHNS, CDR2 SASEGT. Losses at the gene ends were 2 bases for V and 0 bases for J; bases not matched to a gene: 6.

This chain uses TRBV9 with TRBJ1-2; D not certain. The CDR3 totals 12 residues. The germline gives CDR1 SGDLS, CDR2 YYNGEE. V was trimmed by 7 bases and J by 7 bases, leaving 14 bases between them. CDR3 loop: CASEGGIGGYTF. DNA of the CDR3: TGTGCCAGCGAAGGCGGTATTGGTGGCTACACCTTC. Full variable domain (remainder filled in from reference TRBV9 and TRBJ1-2): DSGVTQTPKHLITATGQRVTLRCSPRSGDLSVYWYQQSLDQGLQFLIQYYNGEERAKGNILERFSAQQFPDLHSELNLSSLELGDSALYFCASEGGIGGYTFGSGTRLTVV.

This sequence joins TRBV2 and TRBJ2-7; no firm D call. Germline V gene lookup returns CDR1 SNHLY and CDR2 FYNNEI. The CDR3 has 11 amino acids. Trimming removed 4 bases at V and 7 bases at J, with 8 bases between. The CDR3 spells CASSALWEQYF. DNA of the CDR3: TGTGCCAGCAGTGCCCTGTGGGAGCAGTACTTC.

The gene calls are TRBV12-5 and TRBJ2-5; D remains ambiguous. Trimming removed 3 bases at V and 5 bases at J, with 4 bases between. This CDR3 has 11 amino acids. Germline CDR1 is LGHNT and CDR2 is FRNRAP. The CDR3 sequence is CASGFGETQYF. CDR3 coding DNA: TGTGCTAGTGGTTTCGGGGAGACCCAGTACTTC.

The V and J genes are TRBV9 and TRBJ2-5, with D unclear. The CDR3 loop spans 13 amino acids. V was trimmed by 4 bases and J by 5 bases, leaving 12 bases between them. Germline CDR1 reads SGDLS; CDR2 reads YYNGEE. The CDR3 sequence is CASSPLSWETQYF. In DNA form, the CDR3 reads TGTGCCAGCAGCCCCCTTAGCTGGGAGACCCAGTACTTC. Together with reference TRBV9 and TRBJ2-5, the CDR3 gives the full variable domain: DSGVTQTPKHLITATGQRVTLRCSPRSGDLSVYWYQQSLDQGLQFLIQYYNGEERAKGNILERFSAQQFPDLHSELNLSSLELGDSALYFCASSPLSWETQYFGPGTRLLVL.

This clone was seen a handful of times. The J gene is TRBJ2-1, the V gene TRBV24-1; D may be TRBD1 or TRBD2 (5 bases each). Germline values: CDR1 KGHDR, CDR2 SFDVKD. Trimming pared 1 base from V and 3 bases from J, leaving 9 bases between. The CDR3 length is 15 residues. DNA of the CDR3: TGTGCCACCAGTGATTTCCGAGGGGACTACAATGAGCAGTTCTTC. It encodes CATSDFRGDYNEQFF.

The chain has TRBV5-1 and TRBJ2-7, with D hard to call. This CDR3 has 15 residues. V was shortened by 1 base and J by 3 bases, with 14 bases between the two germline ends. Germline V gene sequence: CDR1 SGHRS, CDR2 YFSETQ. Here the CDR3 reads CASSLFGTPNYEQYF. The CDR3 bases are TGCGCCAGCAGCTTGTTCGGAACGCCGAACTACGAGCAGTACTTC.

The chain recombines TRBV9 with TRBJ1-1; D gene unclear. CDR3 size: 14 residues. Between the trimmed V and J ends, which lost 0 bases and 3 bases, there was a span of 9 bases. Germline CDR1 SGDLS, CDR2 YYNGEE. In DNA, the CDR3 is TGTGCCAGCAGCGTAGGGTCCACTCACACTGAAGCTTTCTTT. This codes for CASSVGSTHTEAFF.

The rearrangement links TRBV18 to TRBJ1-1, with 8 bases lining up with TRBD1. In germline, CDR1 is KGHSH, CDR2 LQKENI. Germline trimming cut 3 bases from V and 1 base from J; bases unmatched to any gene: 1. CDR3 size: 14 residues. CDR3 coding DNA: TGTGCCAGCTCACCCGGACAGGGGAACACTGAAGCTTTCTTT. It encodes CASSPGQGNTEAFF.

The CDR3 reads CASSLEGTSPLHF. In DNA, the CDR3 is TGCGCCAGCAGCTTGGAAGGGACTTCACCCCTCCACTTT. This chain connects TRBV5-1 to TRBJ1-6; tentatively, D is TRBD1 (5 bases). Germline CDR1 and CDR2: SGHRS and YFSETQ. CDR3 size: 13 residues. Trimming took 0 bases from V and 9 from J, leaving 7 bases between them.

The chain employs TRBV6-6 and TRBJ1-5; no clear D gene. Between the trimmed V and J ends, which lost 7 bases and 4 bases, there was a span of 17 bases. CDR3 length: 15 amino acids. The germline V gene encodes CDR1 MNHNY and CDR2 SVGAGI (reference sequence). The DNA for the CDR3 is TGTGCCAGCATCAAAAAGGCTAGCCGTAATCAGCCCCAGCATTTT. This sequence encodes CASIKKASRNQPQHF.